The present TCR beta chain was sequenced within a study of shared clonotypes between healthy human individuals. Overall study results and limits: Tissues were not sampled, only blood, and their repertoires likely differ.

To note about this clone: Its specificity is not known.

Germline values: CDR1 MNHEY, CDR2 SMNVEV (reference sequence). CDR3 length equals 17 residues. The ends lost 5 bases at V and 2 bases at J; junction bases unmatched: 8. Sequencing was performed with immunoSEQ multiplex PCR; in TCRdb, only in-frame clones are kept and a portion is missing. The data show around 500,000 clones, around 79% seen once. Sequenced material: PBMCs. The chain uses TRBV27 and TRBJ2-7, with TRBD2 matching over 14 bases. The sequence derives from a middle-aged woman in good health. Some clones in this sample may be carry-over from other donors' samples. The CDR3 sequence is CASSATSGRAGTYEQYF. Written as DNA, the CDR3 is TGTGCCAGCAGTGCGACTAGCGGGAGGGCCGGAACCTACGAGCAGTACTTC.